One and the same sample provided the 23 T cell receptor beta chains below, sequenced in a study of CD8 T cells in ankylosing spondylitis. A single record per CDR3 protein comes from TCRdb applying MiXCR to the 5' RACE reads. The repertoire holds 250,000 to 300,000 distinct CDR3 sequences, with about 19% as singletons. What was sequenced was blood, either unsorted or a sorted T cell fraction (not recorded which). The receptors were sampled from a male donor with ankylosing spondylitis or in good health (not recorded which).

This clonotype was counted many times. The chain couples TRBV12-3 or TRBV12-4 to TRBJ1-2; TRBD1 matches 10 bases. With 5 bases clipped from V and 5 bases from J, the junction kept 2 bases outside the gene matches. The CDR3 sequence is 13 residues long. In DNA form, the CDR3 reads TGTGCCAGCAGTAGGACAGGGGGGTATGGCTACACCTTC. Protein sequence: CASSRTGGYGYTF.

The chain employs TRBV6-1 and TRBJ2-5, with 8 positions matching TRBD2. The CDR3 covers 15 residues. CDR1 MNHNS and CDR2 SASEGT come from the germline V gene. V gave up 7 bases and J gave up 4 bases; unmatched junction bases: 11. CDR3 residues: CASIAAGAPTETQYF. The CDR3 DNA reads as TGTGCCAGCATAGCAGCGGGGGCCCCGACAGAGACCCAGTACTTC.

This clonotype was seen at least ten times. The chain carries TRBV5-1 and TRBJ2-2, with D unresolved. V lost 0 bases, J lost 0 bases, and 6 bases lay in between. This CDR3 has 15 residues. Looked up from germline, CDR1 is SGHRS and CDR2 is YFSETQ. In DNA form, the CDR3 reads TGCGCCAGCAGCTTGGCCGGTCCGAACACCGGGGAGCTGTTTTTT. It encodes CASSLAGPNTGELFF.

This clonotype was found many times. The chain is built from TRBV12-3 or TRBV12-4 and TRBJ1-5; D is ambiguous. Trimming stripped 5 bases from V and 5 bases from J, with 7 bases between. The CDR3 contains 12 residues. The CDR3 DNA is TGTGCCAGCAGTCTCGGCGATCAGCCCCAGCATTTT. The encoded protein is CASSLGDQPQHF.

The rearrangement links TRBV29-1 to TRBJ1-1; no clear D. V was cut by 5 bases and J by 1 base, with 14 bases left in between. The CDR3 is made up of 14 amino acids. Per germline, CDR1 SQVTM and CDR2 ANQGSEA. The CDR3 DNA reads TGCAGCGTTCGGAGTCAGGTGACGAACACTGAAGCTTTCTTT. Translating it yields CSVRSQVTNTEAFF.

This clonotype came up many times. The chain combines TRBV7-3 with TRBJ2-3; D unclear. V dropped 5 bases and J dropped 5 bases, with 2 bases sitting between them. Germline CDR1 SGHTA, CDR2 FQGTGA. This CDR3 has 10 residues. The CDR3 coding sequence is TGTGCCAGCAGCCTAGATACGCAGTATTTT. Its protein product is CASSLDTQYF.

The chain joins TRBV20-1 to TRBJ1-2, with 7 bases that match TRBD1. This CDR3 region has 13 residues. Looked up from germline, CDR1 is DFQATT and CDR2 is SNEGSKA (reference sequence). V lost 5 bases, J lost 2 bases, and 5 bases stayed unmatched. CDR3 sequence reads: CSAVRQGNYGYTF. The CDR3 DNA follows: TGCAGTGCTGTGAGACAGGGAAACTATGGCTACACCTTC.

This clonotype was seen a handful of times. This sequence joins TRBV24-1 and TRBJ2-3, with D possibly being TRBD2 (5 bases). The CDR3 has 17 amino acids. Trimming pared 3 bases from V and 1 base from J, leaving 16 bases between. Germline values: CDR1 KGHDR, CDR2 SFDVKD. The CDR3 loop reads CATSDRLATPGTDTQYF. The DNA of the CDR3 is TGTGCCACCAGTGATCGGCTAGCAACGCCGGGCACAGATACGCAGTATTTT.

This clonotype was observed a few times. CDR3 bases: TGTGCCAGCAGTAAATCCACAGGGGGGGAGTATCAGCCCCAGCATTTT. The encoded protein is CASSKSTGGEYQPQHF. The rearrangement joins TRBV5-5 to TRBJ1-5; 8 positions agree with TRBD1. Germline CDR1 SGHKS, CDR2 YYEKEE (reference sequence). Unmatched junction bases numbered 12, after V lost 5 bases and J lost 5 bases. There are 16 residues in the CDR3.

This chain uses TRBV5-1 with TRBJ2-7; 9 bases agree with TRBD1. Looked up from germline, CDR1 is SGHRS and CDR2 is YFSETQ. Trimming took 1 base from V and 5 from J; bases not matched to a gene: 7. The CDR3 contains 15 residues. The CDR3 sequence is CASSLIQGARNEQYV. The CDR3 DNA follows: TGCGCCAGCAGCTTGATACAGGGGGCGCGAAACGAGCAGTACGTC.

This clonotype was detected only a few times. V usage is TRBV12-3 or TRBV12-4 and J usage is TRBJ2-3; D tentatively reads TRBD1 or TRBD2 (5 bases each). V lost 5 bases and J 3 bases, leaving 15 bases between the germline ends. The CDR3 extends over 15 amino acids. For the CDR3, the DNA is TGTGCCAGCAGTCCTGGAGGCAGGGCGACAGATACGCAGTATTTT. It yields the protein CASSPGGRATDTQYF.

The chain combines TRBV7-2 with TRBJ1-2; D is ambiguous. CDR1 and CDR2 from the germline V gene are SGHTA and FQGNSA. The CDR3 loop spans 13 amino acids. Trimming took off 5 bases at V and 3 bases at J, with 10 bases between the two ends. The CDR3 here is CASSLGLYYGYTF. The CDR3 DNA reads as TGTGCCAGCAGCCTCGGTCTGTACTATGGCTACACCTTC.

This clonotype was recorded a few times. The V and J genes are TRBV9 and TRBJ1-1; a weak D match, TRBD1 (6 bases). The CDR3 consists of 17 residues. Germline CDR1 reads SGDLS; CDR2 reads YYNGEE. V lost 0 bases and J lost 6, with 21 bases in between. The DNA for the CDR3 is TGTGCCAGCAGCGTAGCTACGGTCGGACAGAGGAGACCTGAAGCTTTCTTT. This translates into CASSVATVGQRRPEAFF.

This clonotype was recorded a few times. The chain carries TRBV20-1 and TRBJ2-1; weak D call: TRBD2 (5 bases). CDR3 length: 14 residues. Germline CDR1 and CDR2: DFQATT and SNEGSKA (reference sequence). With 7 bases removed from V and 4 bases from J, the gap between germline ends came to 17 bases. The CDR3 spells CSGVGIVEYNEQFF. CDR3 in DNA: TGCAGTGGGGTCGGGATAGTAGAATACAATGAGCAGTTCTTC.

There are a few counts of this clonotype. V and J are TRBV12-3 or TRBV12-4 and TRBJ1-1; possible D gene TRBD1, 5 bases. Trimming removed 2 bases from V and 11 bases from J, with 21 bases in between. There are 15 residues in the CDR3. CDR3 protein: CASSLSASGGVGAFF. In nucleotides, the CDR3 is TGTGCCAGCAGTTTATCGGCCAGCGGGGGGGTGGGCGCTTTCTTT.

This clonotype was detected ten times or more. The chain has TRBV5-1 and TRBJ2-2; D is possibly TRBD2 (5 bases). Germline values: CDR1 SGHRS, CDR2 YFSETQ. V shed 3 bases and J shed 6 bases, with 15 bases lying between them. CDR3 length: 15 amino acids. CDR3 bases: TGCGCCAGCAGCTCGGGCAATGAGGAGGCCGGGGAGCTGTTTTTT. This encodes CASSSGNEEAGELFF.

This clonotype has just a few counts. Mismatch with germline at one junction end may stem from a read error. The gene calls are TRBV20-1 and TRBJ1-4; 7 nucleotides match TRBD1. The CDR3 consists of 13 residues. Germline V gene sequence: CDR1 DFQATT, CDR2 SNEGSKA (reference sequence). The CDR3 bases are TGCACTGCTAGAGATTGGACAGGTCAAAAACTGTTTTTT. Its translation is CTARDWTGQKLFF.

This clonotype has more than one count but fewer than ten. This sequence joins TRBV28 and TRBJ2-3; no firm D call. Per germline, CDR1 MDHEN and CDR2 SYDVKM. The CDR3 has 15 amino acids. Trimming stripped 8 bases from V and 2 bases from J, with 17 bases between. The CDR3 sequence is CASPPAGQSTDTQYF. In nucleotides, the CDR3 is TGTGCCAGCCCCCCCGCCGGGCAGTCCACAGATACGCAGTATTTT.

This clonotype was observed a few times. The chain is built from TRBV29-1 and TRBJ2-2; a possible D gene is TRBD1 (5 bases). The ends were cut back, 5 bases at V and 2 bases at J, with 15 bases in the middle. CDR1 and CDR2 from the germline V gene are SQVTM and ANQGSEA. The CDR3 contains 15 residues. CDR3 bases: TGCAGCGTTCTTTCCCGGACATCCAACACCGGGGAGCTGTTTTTT. The encoded protein is CSVLSRTSNTGELFF.

The CDR3 bases are TGTGCCAGCAGAAGGGACGGATTAGGACGTGAAAAACTGTTTTTT. It specifies CASRRDGLGREKLFF. The rearrangement uses TRBV2 and TRBJ1-4; weak D call: TRBD1 (5 bases). The CDR3 has 15 amino acids. Per the germline V gene, CDR1 is SNHLY and CDR2 is FYNNEI. V was pared by 6 bases and J by 7 bases, with 18 bases between.

This clonotype was seen more than once but under ten times. The rearrangement links TRBV5-6 to TRBJ1-4; D may be TRBD1 (5 bases). Per the germline V gene, CDR1 is SGHDT and CDR2 is YYEEEE. The V and J ends lost 0 bases and 15 bases respectively, with 15 bases between them. The CDR3 is made up of 13 amino acids. In nucleotides, the CDR3 is TGTGCCAGCAGCTTGGTTGGGACGAAGCTGGTGTTTTTT. It specifies CASSLVGTKLVFF.

Notes on this clonotype: One end of the junction does not line up with germline, which may come from a read error. The chain carries TRBV3-1 and TRBJ2-3, with D possibly TRBD2 on 5 matching bases. In germline, CDR1 is LGHDT, CDR2 YNNKEL (reference sequence). The CDR3 contains 17 residues. The CDR3, as DNA: TGTACCAGCAGCCAAGATTTGAGGACTTCCTACACAGATACGCAGTATTTT. It specifies CTSSQDLRTSYTDTQYF.

The J gene is TRBJ2-5, the V gene TRBV12-3 or TRBV12-4, with TRBD1 matching over 7 bases. The ends lost 5 bases at V and 2 bases at J; junction bases unmatched: 5. This CDR3 spans 14 amino acids. CDR3 sequence: CASSVGQLQETQYF. Written as DNA, the CDR3 is TGTGCCAGCAGTGTGGGACAGCTTCAAGAGACCCAGTACTTC.